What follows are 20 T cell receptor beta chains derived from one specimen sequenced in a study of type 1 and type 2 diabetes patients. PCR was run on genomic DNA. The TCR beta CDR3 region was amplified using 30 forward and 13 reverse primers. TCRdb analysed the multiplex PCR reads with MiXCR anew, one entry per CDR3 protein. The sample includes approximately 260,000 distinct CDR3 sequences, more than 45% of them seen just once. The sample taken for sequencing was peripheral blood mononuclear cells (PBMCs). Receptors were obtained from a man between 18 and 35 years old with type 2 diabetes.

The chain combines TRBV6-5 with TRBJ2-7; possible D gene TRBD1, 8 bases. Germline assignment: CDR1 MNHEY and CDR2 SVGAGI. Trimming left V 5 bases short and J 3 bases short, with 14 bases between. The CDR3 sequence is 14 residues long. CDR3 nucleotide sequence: TGTGCCAGCAGTGTGGGGGGGACAGGCTACGAGCAGTACTTC. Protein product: CASSVGGTGYEQYF.

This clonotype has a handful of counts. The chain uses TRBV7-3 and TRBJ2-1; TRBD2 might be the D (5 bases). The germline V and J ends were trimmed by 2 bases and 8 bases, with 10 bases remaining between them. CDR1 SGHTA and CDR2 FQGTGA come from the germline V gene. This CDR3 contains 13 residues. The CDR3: CASSLLSGYEQFF. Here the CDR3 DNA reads TGTGCCAGCAGCTTACTCTCGGGGTATGAGCAGTTCTTC.

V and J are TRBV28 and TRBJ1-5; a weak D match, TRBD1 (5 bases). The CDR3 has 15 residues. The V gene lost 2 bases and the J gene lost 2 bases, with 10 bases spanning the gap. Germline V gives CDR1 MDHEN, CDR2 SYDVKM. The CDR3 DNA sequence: TGTGCCAGCAGTTTAGAGGGGTTGGGCAATCAGCCCCAGCATTTT. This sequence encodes CASSLEGLGNQPQHF.

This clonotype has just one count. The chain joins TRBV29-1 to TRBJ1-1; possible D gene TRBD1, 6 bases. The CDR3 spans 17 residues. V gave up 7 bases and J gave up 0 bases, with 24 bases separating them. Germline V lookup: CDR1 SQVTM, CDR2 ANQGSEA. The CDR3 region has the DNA TGCAGCGCCAAACGGAACAAAGGGACACTTATGAACACTGAAGCTTTCTTT. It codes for CSAKRNKGTLMNTEAFF. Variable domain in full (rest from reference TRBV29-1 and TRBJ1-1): SAVISQKPSRDICQRGTSLTIQCQVDSQVTMMFWYRQQPGQSLTLIATANQGSEATYESGFVIDKFPISRPNLTFSTLTVSNMSPEDSSIYLCSAKRNKGTLMNTEAFFGQGTRLTVV.

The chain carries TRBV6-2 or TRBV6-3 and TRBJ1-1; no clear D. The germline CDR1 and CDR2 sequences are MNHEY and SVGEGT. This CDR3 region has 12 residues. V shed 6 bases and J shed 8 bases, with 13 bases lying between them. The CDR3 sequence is CASRDVRDEAFF. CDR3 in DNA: TGTGCCAGCAGAGACGTACGAGACGAAGCTTTCTTT.

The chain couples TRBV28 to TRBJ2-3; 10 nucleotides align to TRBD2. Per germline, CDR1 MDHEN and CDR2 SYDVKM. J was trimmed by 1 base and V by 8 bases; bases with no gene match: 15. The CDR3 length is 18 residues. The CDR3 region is CASQSPGASGSRTDTQYF. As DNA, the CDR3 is TGTGCCAGCCAATCCCCTGGTGCTAGCGGGAGCCGCACAGATACGCAGTATTTT.

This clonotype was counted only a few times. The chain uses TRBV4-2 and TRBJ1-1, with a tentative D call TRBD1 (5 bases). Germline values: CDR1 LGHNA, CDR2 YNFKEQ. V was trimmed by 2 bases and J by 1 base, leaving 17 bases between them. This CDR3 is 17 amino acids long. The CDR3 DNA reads TGTGCCAGCAGCCAATTTTCCCCCGAGCAGGGGAACACTGAAGCTTTCTTT. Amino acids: CASSQFSPEQGNTEAFF.

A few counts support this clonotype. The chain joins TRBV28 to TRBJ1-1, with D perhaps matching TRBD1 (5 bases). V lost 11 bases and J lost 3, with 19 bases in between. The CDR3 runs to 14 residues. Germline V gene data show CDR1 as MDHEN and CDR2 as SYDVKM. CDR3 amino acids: CAPSLGVVHTEAFF. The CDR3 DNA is TGTGCCCCATCCTTGGGGGTCGTGCACACTGAAGCTTTCTTT.

Here the CDR3 DNA reads TGTGCCAGCAGTTTACCCCAGCAGGGTGGGGACGAGCAGTACTTC. The encoded protein is CASSLPQQGGDEQYF. The chain has TRBV28 and TRBJ2-7; tentative D call: TRBD1 (5 bases). This CDR3 contains 15 residues. Germline V gives CDR1 MDHEN, CDR2 SYDVKM. The V and J ends lost 2 bases and 5 bases respectively, with 16 bases between them.

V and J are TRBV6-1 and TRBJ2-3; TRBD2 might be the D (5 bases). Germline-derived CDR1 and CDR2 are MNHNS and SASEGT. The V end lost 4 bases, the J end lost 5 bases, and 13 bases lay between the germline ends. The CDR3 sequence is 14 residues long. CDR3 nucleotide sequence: TGTGCCAGCAGTGCAGAGACTATCCAAGATACGCAGTATTTT. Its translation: CASSAETIQDTQYF.

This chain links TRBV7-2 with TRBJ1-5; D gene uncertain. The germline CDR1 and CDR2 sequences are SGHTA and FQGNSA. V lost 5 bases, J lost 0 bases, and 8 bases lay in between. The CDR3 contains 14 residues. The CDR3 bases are TGTGCCAGCAGCCCATATGCTAGCAATCAGCCCCAGCATTTT. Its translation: CASSPYASNQPQHF.

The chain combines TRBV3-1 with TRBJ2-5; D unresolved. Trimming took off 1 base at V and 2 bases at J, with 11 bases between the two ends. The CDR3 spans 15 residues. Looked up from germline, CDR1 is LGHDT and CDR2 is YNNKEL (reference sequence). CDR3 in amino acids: CASSQVLRVQETQYF. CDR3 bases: TGTGCCAGCAGCCAAGTACTAAGGGTACAAGAGACCCAGTACTTC.

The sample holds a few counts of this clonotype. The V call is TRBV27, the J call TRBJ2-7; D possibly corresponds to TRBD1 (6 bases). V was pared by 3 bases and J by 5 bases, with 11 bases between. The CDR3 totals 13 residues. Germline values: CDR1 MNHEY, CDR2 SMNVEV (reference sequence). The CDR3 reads CASSLETGHEQYF. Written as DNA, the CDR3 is TGTGCCAGCAGTTTGGAGACAGGCCACGAGCAGTACTTC.

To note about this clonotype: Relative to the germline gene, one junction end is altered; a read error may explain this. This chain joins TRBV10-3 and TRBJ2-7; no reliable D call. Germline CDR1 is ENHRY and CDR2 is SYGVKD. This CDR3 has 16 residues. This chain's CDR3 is CASSYSKLTYSYEQYF. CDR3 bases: TGTGCCAGCAGTTACTCGAAGCTTACTTACTCCTACGAGCAGTACTTC.

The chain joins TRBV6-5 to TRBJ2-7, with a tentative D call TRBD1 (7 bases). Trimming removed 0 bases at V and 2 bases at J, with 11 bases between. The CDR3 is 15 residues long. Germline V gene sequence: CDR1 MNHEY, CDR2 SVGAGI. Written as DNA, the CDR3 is TGTGCCAGCAGTTACTCGTCAGGGGGGACCTACGAGCAGTACTTC. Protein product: CASSYSSGGTYEQYF.

The CDR3 is CASSLSQIQETQYF. Here the CDR3 DNA reads TGTGCCAGCAGTCTCAGCCAGATTCAGGAGACCCAGTACTTC. V and J are TRBV12-3 or TRBV12-4 and TRBJ2-5, with unresolved D. CDR3 length equals 14 residues. V shed 5 bases and J shed 5 bases, with 15 bases lying between them.

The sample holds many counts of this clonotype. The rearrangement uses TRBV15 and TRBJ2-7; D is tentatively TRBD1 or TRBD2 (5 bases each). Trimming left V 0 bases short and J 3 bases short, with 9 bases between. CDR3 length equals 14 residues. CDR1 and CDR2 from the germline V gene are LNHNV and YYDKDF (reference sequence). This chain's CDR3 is CATSRDRGHYEQYF. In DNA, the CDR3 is TGTGCCACCAGCAGAGATCGGGGCCACTACGAGCAGTACTTC.

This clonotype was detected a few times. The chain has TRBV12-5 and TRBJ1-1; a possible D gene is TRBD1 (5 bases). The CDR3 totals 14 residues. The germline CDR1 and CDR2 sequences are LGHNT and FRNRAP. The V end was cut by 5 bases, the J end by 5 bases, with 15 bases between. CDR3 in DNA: TGTGCTAGTGGTCAGGGTAGTGTAGGTACTGAAGCTTTCTTT. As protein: CASGQGSVGTEAFF.

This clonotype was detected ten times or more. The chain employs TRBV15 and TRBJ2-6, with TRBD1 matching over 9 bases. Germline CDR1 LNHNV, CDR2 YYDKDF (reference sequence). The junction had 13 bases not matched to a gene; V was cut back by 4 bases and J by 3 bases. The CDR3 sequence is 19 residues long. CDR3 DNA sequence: TGTGCCACCAGCACCCCCCGAGGAGGGACAGGGTTTGGGGCCAACGTCCTGACTTTC. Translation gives CATSTPRGGTGFGANVLTF.

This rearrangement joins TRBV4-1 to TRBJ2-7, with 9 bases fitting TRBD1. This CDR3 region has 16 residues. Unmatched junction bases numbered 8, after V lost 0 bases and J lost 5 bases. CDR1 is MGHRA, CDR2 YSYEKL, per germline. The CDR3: CASSQEERTGVHEQYF. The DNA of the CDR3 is TGCGCCAGCAGCCAAGAAGAGAGGACAGGGGTCCACGAGCAGTACTTC.